The 19 T cell receptor beta chains in this list originate from one sample, sequenced in a study of blood T cell repertoires in COVID-19. Generated by immunoSEQ multiplex PCR, the TCRdb table keeps only in-frame clones and is missing some. The table lists 45,000 to 55,000 clones, 65% to 90% of them singletons. The sequenced material came from peripheral blood. The receptors originated from a human donor in a cohort sampled during active COVID-19.

V usage is TRBV7-9 and J usage is TRBJ2-3; no reliable D call. The CDR3 has 14 amino acids. V was trimmed by 0 bases and J by 2 bases, leaving 6 bases between them. Looked up from germline, CDR1 is SEHNR and CDR2 is FQNEAQ (reference sequence). CDR3 DNA: TGTGCCAGCAGCTTAGCCCAGTTCACAGATACGCAGTATTTT. Translated: CASSLAQFTDTQYF.

This chain's CDR3 is CASSTGDRGPETQYF. For the CDR3, the DNA is TGTGCCAGCAGCACTGGGGACAGGGGACCAGAGACCCAGTACTTC. The genes are TRBV7-9 and TRBJ2-5; 10 nucleotides align to TRBD1. CDR3 length equals 15 residues. After removal of 5 bases from V and 4 bases from J, the junction contained 7 bases not matched to a gene. Germline CDR1 and CDR2: SEHNR and FQNEAQ (reference sequence).

The chain uses TRBV28 and TRBJ1-1, with TRBD1 matching 7 bases. CDR1 is MDHEN, CDR2 SYDVKM, per germline. This CDR3 is 12 amino acids long. Losses at the gene ends were 4 bases for V and 8 bases for J; bases not matched to a gene: 4. CDR3 in amino acids: CASSSSDREAFF. The CDR3 DNA reads TGTGCCAGCAGTTCATCGGACAGGGAAGCTTTCTTT.

The V gene is TRBV19, the J gene TRBJ2-3, with 9 bases that match TRBD2. Germline CDR1 and CDR2: LNHDA and SQIVND (reference sequence). J lost 8 bases, V lost 8 bases, and 11 bases had no gene match. The CDR3 contains 14 residues. As DNA, the CDR3 is TGTGCCAGTCAGACTAGCGGACGTTCGGGTACGCAGTATTTT. This translates into CASQTSGRSGTQYF.

The CDR3 here is CASSSPGTDNSPLHF. CDR3 DNA: TGTGCCAGCAGTTCTCCCGGGACAGATAATTCACCCCTCCACTTT. This chain connects TRBV3-1 (or the pseudogene TRBV3-2) to TRBJ1-6, with 7 bases matching TRBD1. V was pared by 6 bases and J by 5 bases, with 7 bases of the junction left unmatched. CDR1 LGHDT and CDR2 YNNKEL come from the germline V gene (reference sequence). The CDR3 loop spans 15 amino acids.

The gene calls are TRBV5-4 and TRBJ2-5, with D possibly matching TRBD1 (6 bases). CDR1 SGHNT and CDR2 YYREEE come from the germline V gene (reference sequence). This CDR3 region has 13 residues. The V and J ends lost 4 bases and 5 bases respectively, with 12 bases between them. The CDR3 region has the DNA TGTGCCAGCAGCCGGGACAAAGGGGAGACCCAGTACTTC. This translates into CASSRDKGETQYF.

This clone was seen only once. V usage is TRBV21-1 and J usage is TRBJ2-7; TRBD2, the table's D call, was not compared with the DNA. TRBV21-1 corresponds to a pseudogene. The CDR3 loop spans 13 amino acids. Here the CDR3 DNA reads TGTGCCAGCAGCAAAGAAGGCCGGGTAGAGCAGTACTTC. Amino acid sequence: CASSKEGRVEQYF.

The rearrangement uses TRBV5-1 and TRBJ1-1; the D gene is possibly TRBD1 (6 bases). CDR1 SGHRS and CDR2 YFSETQ come from the germline V gene. This CDR3 region has 14 residues. Trimming removed 4 bases from V and 5 bases from J, with 15 bases in between. This chain's CDR3 is CASSQHRVGTEAFF. The CDR3 region has the DNA TGCGCCAGCAGCCAACACAGGGTAGGAACTGAAGCTTTCTTT.

V usage is TRBV5-6 and J usage is TRBJ2-3; TRBD1 matches 8 bases. Germline CDR1 is SGHDT and CDR2 is YYEEEE. This CDR3 contains 16 residues. V shed 3 bases and J 0 bases; nucleotides not matched to a gene: 6. The DNA for the CDR3 is TGTGCCAGCAGCTCCGAGGACAGGGCAAGCACAGATACGCAGTATTTT. Translated: CASSSEDRASTDTQYF.

The genes are TRBV5-4 and TRBJ1-2; D not certain. The CDR3 is made up of 15 amino acids. Trimming took off 4 bases at V and 8 bases at J, with 21 bases between the two ends. Per the germline V gene, CDR1 is SGHNT and CDR2 is YYREEE (reference sequence). The CDR3 nucleotides are TGTGCCAGCAGCCCTGACATCAAGCTGACCCCAGGCTACACCTTC. This sequence encodes CASSPDIKLTPGYTF. Together with reference TRBV5-4 and TRBJ1-2, the CDR3 gives the full variable domain: ETGVTQSPTHLIKTRGQQVTLRCSSQSGHNTVSWYQQALGQGPQFIFQYYREEENGRGNFPPRFSGLQFPNYSSELNVNALELDDSALYLCASSPDIKLTPGYTFGSGTRLTVV.

J is TRBJ2-7 and V is TRBV7-9; tentative D call: TRBD2 (6 bases). Trimming left V 5 bases short and J 6 bases short, with 14 bases between. CDR1 SEHNR and CDR2 FQNEAQ come from the germline V gene (reference sequence). CDR3 size: 13 residues. In DNA, the CDR3 is TGTGCCAGCAGCCAGGGACTGACTAGCGAGCAGTACTTC. It specifies CASSQGLTSEQYF.

The rearrangement joins TRBV11-2 to TRBJ2-7; TRBD2 matches at 11 bases. The germline V gene encodes CDR1 SGHAT and CDR2 FQNNGV. This CDR3 is built from 15 residues. Trimming took 1 base from V and 4 from J; bases not matched to a gene: 3. The CDR3: CASSLGVAGGYEQYF. CDR3 bases: TGTGCCAGCAGCTTAGGGGTAGCGGGGGGGTACGAGCAGTACTTC. The whole variable domain, filled in from reference TRBV11-2 and TRBJ2-7, reads EAGVAQSPRYKIIEKRQSVAFWCNPISGHATLYWYQQILGQGPKLLIQFQNNGVVDDSQLPKDRFSAERLKGVDSTLKIQPAKLEDSAVYLCASSLGVAGGYEQYFGPGTRLTVT.

This chain links TRBV5-4 with TRBJ2-5; possibly TRBD1 for D (6 bases). The CDR3 spans 17 residues. Deletions cut 4 bases from V and 4 bases from J, with 23 bases between. CDR1 is SGHNT, CDR2 YYREEE, per germline (reference sequence). The CDR3 sequence is CASSHYSGQRRGETQYF. The CDR3 region has the DNA TGTGCCAGCAGCCATTACTCTGGACAGAGGAGAGGAGAGACCCAGTACTTC.

The chain is built from TRBV6-4 and TRBJ1-1; 8 positions match TRBD1. Unmatched junction bases numbered 8, after V lost 7 bases and J lost 1 base. Germline-derived CDR1 and CDR2 are MRHNA and SNTAGT. CDR3 length: 15 amino acids. CDR3 protein: CASKRQGARNTEAFF. As DNA, the CDR3 is TGTGCCAGCAAGCGGCAGGGGGCAAGGAACACTGAAGCTTTCTTT.

This clone came up a few times. This chain joins TRBV28 and TRBJ2-5, with D unclear. V lost 1 base to trimming and J lost 0 bases, with 6 bases between them. Germline V gene sequence: CDR1 MDHEN, CDR2 SYDVKM. This CDR3 has 14 residues. CDR3 sequence reads: CASSLFPDQETQYF. The CDR3 DNA is TGTGCCAGCAGTTTATTCCCAGACCAAGAGACCCAGTACTTC. Variable domain in full (rest from reference TRBV28 and TRBJ2-5): DVKVTQSSRYLVKRTGEKVFLECVQDMDHENMFWYRQDPGLGLRLIYFSYDVKMKEKGDIPEGYSVSREKKERFSLILESASTNQTSMYLCASSLFPDQETQYFGPGTRLLVL.

The chain uses TRBV6-5 and TRBJ1-5; 7 bases match TRBD1. The germline V gene encodes CDR1 MNHEY and CDR2 SVGAGI. Trimming cost V 6 bases and J 11 bases; bases outside gene matches: 13. The CDR3 contains 14 residues. The chain's CDR3 is CASRQDRRLRAQHF. The CDR3 DNA reads as TGTGCCAGCAGACAGGACAGGAGACTTCGGGCCCAGCATTTT.

This clone is a singleton in its sample. The chain joins TRBV28 to TRBJ1-5, with D tentatively TRBD1 (5 bases). The CDR3 runs 15 residues. V lost 7 bases and J 2 bases, leaving 15 bases between the germline ends. Germline V gives CDR1 MDHEN, CDR2 SYDVKM. The CDR3 DNA is TGTGCCAGCAACTGGGGAGGGACGGGCAATCAGCCCCAGCATTTT. It codes for CASNWGGTGNQPQHF.

The rearrangement uses TRBV7-2 and TRBJ2-1; 12 bases are a match to TRBD1. V trimming: 1 base; J trimming: 5 bases; junction bases outside the gene matches: 3. This CDR3 is 16 amino acids long. Germline V gene sequence: CDR1 SGHTA, CDR2 FQGNSA. In nucleotides, the CDR3 is TGTGCCAGCAGCTTAGGGGGACAGGGGGCGAACAATGAGCAGTTCTTC. Its translation: CASSLGGQGANNEQFF.

This chain joins TRBV5-8 and TRBJ1-5; D may be TRBD1 (6 bases). This CDR3 has 14 residues. The germline gives CDR1 SGHTS, CDR2 YDEGEE. The V end was cut by 2 bases, the J end by 2 bases, with 8 bases between. This chain's CDR3 is CASSLSGGNQPQHF. DNA for the CDR3: TGTGCCAGCAGCTTATCAGGGGGCAATCAGCCCCAGCATTTT.